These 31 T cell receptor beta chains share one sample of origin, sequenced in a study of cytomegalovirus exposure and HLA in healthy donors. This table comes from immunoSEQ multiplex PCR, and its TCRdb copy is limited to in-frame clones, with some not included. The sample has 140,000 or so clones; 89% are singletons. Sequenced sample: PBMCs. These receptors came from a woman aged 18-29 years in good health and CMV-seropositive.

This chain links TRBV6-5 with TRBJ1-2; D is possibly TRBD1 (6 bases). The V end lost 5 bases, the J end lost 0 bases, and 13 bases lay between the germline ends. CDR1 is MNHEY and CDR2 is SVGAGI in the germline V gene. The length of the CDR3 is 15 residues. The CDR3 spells CASSTRDKPNYGYTF. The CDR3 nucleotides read TGTGCCAGCAGTACTAGGGACAAACCTAACTATGGCTACACCTTC.

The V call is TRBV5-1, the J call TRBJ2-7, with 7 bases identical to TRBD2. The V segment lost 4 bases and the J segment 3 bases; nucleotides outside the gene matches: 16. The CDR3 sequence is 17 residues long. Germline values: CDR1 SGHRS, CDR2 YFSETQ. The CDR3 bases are TGCGCCAGCAGCCTCGGGATCGGACGGGGGGTGGTCTACGAGCAGTACTTC. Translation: CASSLGIGRGVVYEQYF.

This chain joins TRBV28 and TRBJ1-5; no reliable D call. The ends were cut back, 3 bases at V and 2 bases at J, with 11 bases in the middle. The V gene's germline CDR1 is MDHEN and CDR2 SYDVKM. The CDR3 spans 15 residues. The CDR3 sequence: CASSLFEARNQPQHF. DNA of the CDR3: TGTGCCAGCAGTTTGTTCGAGGCCCGCAATCAGCCCCAGCATTTT.

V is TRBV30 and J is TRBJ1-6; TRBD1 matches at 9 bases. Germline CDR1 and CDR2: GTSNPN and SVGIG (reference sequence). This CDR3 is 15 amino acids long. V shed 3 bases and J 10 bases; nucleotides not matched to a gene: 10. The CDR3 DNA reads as TGTGCCTGGAGCCGACCGGGGACAGGGAGATCACCCCTCCACTTT. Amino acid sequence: CAWSRPGTGRSPLHF.

The CDR3 DNA is TGTGCCAGCAGCGTAGGAGCGGGGGCCCCCTACAATGAGCAGTTCTTC. This encodes CASSVGAGAPYNEQFF. The chain couples TRBV9 to TRBJ2-1, with 8 positions matching TRBD2. The ends lost 0 bases at V and 2 bases at J; junction bases unmatched: 4. The CDR3 runs to 16 residues. Germline CDR1 and CDR2: SGDLS and YYNGEE. Together with reference TRBV9 and TRBJ2-1, the CDR3 gives the full variable domain: DSGVTQTPKHLITATGQRVTLRCSPRSGDLSVYWYQQSLDQGLQFLIQYYNGEERAKGNILERFSAQQFPDLHSELNLSSLELGDSALYFCASSVGAGAPYNEQFFGPGTRLTVL.

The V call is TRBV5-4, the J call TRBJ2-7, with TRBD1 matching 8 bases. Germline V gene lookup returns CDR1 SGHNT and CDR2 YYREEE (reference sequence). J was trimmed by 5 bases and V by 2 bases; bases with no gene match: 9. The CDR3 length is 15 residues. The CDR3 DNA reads TGTGCCAGCAGCTTTGACAGGGGAAGTCATGACGAGCAGTACTTC. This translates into CASSFDRGSHDEQYF.

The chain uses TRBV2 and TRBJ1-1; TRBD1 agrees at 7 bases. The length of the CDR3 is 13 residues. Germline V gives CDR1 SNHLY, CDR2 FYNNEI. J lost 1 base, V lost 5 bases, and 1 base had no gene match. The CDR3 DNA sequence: TGTGCCAGCAGTCAGGGGGAGAACACTGAAGCTTTCTTT. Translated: CASSQGENTEAFF. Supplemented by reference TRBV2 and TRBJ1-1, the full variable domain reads EPEVTQTPSHQVTQMGQEVILRCVPISNHLYFYWYRQILGQKVEFLVSFYNNEISEKSEIFDDQFSVERPDGSNFTLKIRSTKLEDSAMYFCASSQGENTEAFFGQGTRLTVV.

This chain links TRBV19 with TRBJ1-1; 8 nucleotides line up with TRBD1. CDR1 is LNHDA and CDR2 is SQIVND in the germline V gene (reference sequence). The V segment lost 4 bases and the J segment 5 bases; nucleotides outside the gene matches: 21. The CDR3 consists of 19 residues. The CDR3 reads CASSKSAQGVRGMRTEAFF. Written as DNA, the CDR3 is TGTGCCAGTAGTAAGTCCGCACAGGGGGTCAGGGGAATGAGGACTGAAGCTTTCTTT. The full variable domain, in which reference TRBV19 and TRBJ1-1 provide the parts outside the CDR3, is DGGITQSPKYLFRKEGQNVTLSCEQNLNHDAMYWYRQDPGQGLRLIYYSQIVNDFQKGDIAEGYSVSREKKESFPLTVTSAQKNPTAFYLCASSKSAQGVRGMRTEAFFGQGTRLTVV.

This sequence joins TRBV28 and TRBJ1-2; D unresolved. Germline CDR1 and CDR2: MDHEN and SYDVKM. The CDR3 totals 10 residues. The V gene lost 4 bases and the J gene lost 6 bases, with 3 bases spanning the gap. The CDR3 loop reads CASSYNGYTF. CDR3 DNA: TGTGCCAGCAGTTATAATGGCTACACCTTC.

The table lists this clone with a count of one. The CDR3 protein is CASSLSGGAGETQYF. As DNA, the CDR3 is TGTGCCAGCAGTCTAAGCGGGGGGGCAGGAGAGACCCAGTACTTC. This chain links TRBV6-6 with TRBJ2-5; 10 bases fit TRBD2. After removal of 5 bases from V and 4 bases from J, the junction contained 7 bases not matched to a gene. Germline assignment: CDR1 MNHNY and CDR2 SVGAGI (reference sequence). This CDR3 comprises 15 residues.

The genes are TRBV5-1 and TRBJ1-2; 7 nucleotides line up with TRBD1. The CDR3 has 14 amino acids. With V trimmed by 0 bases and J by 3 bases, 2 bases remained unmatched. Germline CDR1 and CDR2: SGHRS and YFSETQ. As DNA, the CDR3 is TGCGCCAGCAGCTTGGAGGGACAGTACTATGGCTACACCTTC. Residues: CASSLEGQYYGYTF.

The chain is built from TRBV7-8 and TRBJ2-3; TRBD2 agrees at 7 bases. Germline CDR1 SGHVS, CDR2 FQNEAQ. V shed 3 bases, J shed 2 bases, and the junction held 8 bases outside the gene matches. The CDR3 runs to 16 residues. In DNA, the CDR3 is TGTGCCAGCAGCTTTTATCAGCGGGGAAACACAGATACGCAGTATTTT. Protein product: CASSFYQRGNTDTQYF.

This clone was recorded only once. As DNA, the CDR3 is TGTGCCAGCAGCTCATACAGGGGGCGCGGGGATGGCTACACCTTC. Protein: CASSSYRGRGDGYTF. This chain connects TRBV7-2 to TRBJ1-2, with 9 bases lining up with TRBD1. Germline V CDR1 and CDR2: SGHTA, FQGNSA. The junction had 9 bases not matched to a gene; V was cut back by 4 bases and J by 6 bases. The CDR3 has 15 residues.

DNA for the CDR3: TGTGCCAGCAGTTACTCCGGGGGGGAGGGGGCAGATACGCAGTATTTT. Its protein product is CASSYSGGEGADTQYF. The V and J genes are TRBV6-5 and TRBJ2-3, with 8 bases lining up with TRBD2. Trimming removed 0 bases from V and 4 bases from J; junction bases left unmatched: 6. From germline, CDR1 is MNHEY and CDR2 SVGAGI. This CDR3 region has 16 residues.

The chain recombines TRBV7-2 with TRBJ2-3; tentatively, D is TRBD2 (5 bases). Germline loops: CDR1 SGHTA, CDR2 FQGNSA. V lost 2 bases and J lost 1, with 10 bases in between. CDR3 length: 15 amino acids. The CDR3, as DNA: TGTGCCAGCAGCTTAACCCGGCGGGGCACAGATACGCAGTATTTT. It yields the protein CASSLTRRGTDTQYF.

CDR3 protein: CASKLSGTGGPYEQYF. In DNA form, the CDR3 reads TGTGCCAGCAAACTCTCCGGGACAGGAGGCCCCTACGAGCAGTACTTC. This rearrangement joins TRBV28 to TRBJ2-7; 8 bases match TRBD1. Per germline, CDR1 MDHEN and CDR2 SYDVKM. V trimming: 7 bases; J trimming: 2 bases; junction bases outside the gene matches: 13. The CDR3 has 16 amino acids.

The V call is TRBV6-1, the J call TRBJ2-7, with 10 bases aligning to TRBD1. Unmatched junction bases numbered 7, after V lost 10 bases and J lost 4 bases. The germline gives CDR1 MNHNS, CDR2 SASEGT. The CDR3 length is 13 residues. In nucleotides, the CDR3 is TGTGCCACTCCCCGGGACAGGGGTTACGAGCAGTACTTC. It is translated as CATPRDRGYEQYF.

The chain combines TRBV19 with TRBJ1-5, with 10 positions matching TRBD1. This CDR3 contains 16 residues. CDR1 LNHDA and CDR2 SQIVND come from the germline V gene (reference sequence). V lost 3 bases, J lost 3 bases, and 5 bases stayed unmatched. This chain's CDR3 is CASSIAGTGDNQPQHF. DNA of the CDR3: TGTGCCAGTAGTATCGCCGGGACAGGGGACAATCAGCCCCAGCATTTT.

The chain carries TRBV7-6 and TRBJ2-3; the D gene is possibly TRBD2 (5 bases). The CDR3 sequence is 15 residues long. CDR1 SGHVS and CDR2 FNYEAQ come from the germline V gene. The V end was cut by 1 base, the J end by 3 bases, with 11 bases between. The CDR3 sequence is CASSLEVEGTDTQYF. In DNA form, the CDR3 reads TGTGCCAGCAGCTTAGAAGTCGAGGGAACAGATACGCAGTATTTT. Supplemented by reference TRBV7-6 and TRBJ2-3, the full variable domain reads GAGVSQSPRYKVTKRGQDVALRCDPISGHVSLYWYRQALGQGPEFLTYFNYEAQQDKSGLPNDRFSAERPEGSISTLTIQRTEQRDSAMYRCASSLEVEGTDTQYFGPGTRLTVL.

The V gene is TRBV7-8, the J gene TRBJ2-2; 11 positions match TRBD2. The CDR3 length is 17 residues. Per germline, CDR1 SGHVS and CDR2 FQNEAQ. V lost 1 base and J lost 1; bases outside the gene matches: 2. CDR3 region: CASSLGGLAGNTGELFF. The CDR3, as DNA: TGTGCCAGCAGCTTAGGTGGACTAGCGGGGAACACCGGGGAGCTGTTTTTT.

The CDR3 spells CASSLTGYEQYF. The CDR3 DNA is TGTGCCAGCAGCCTCACAGGCTACGAGCAGTACTTC. The V gene is TRBV5-5, the J gene TRBJ2-7; D possibly corresponds to TRBD1 (5 bases). CDR1 SGHKS and CDR2 YYEKEE come from the germline V gene (reference sequence). The ends were cut back, 4 bases at V and 3 bases at J, with 8 bases in the middle. This CDR3 contains 12 residues.

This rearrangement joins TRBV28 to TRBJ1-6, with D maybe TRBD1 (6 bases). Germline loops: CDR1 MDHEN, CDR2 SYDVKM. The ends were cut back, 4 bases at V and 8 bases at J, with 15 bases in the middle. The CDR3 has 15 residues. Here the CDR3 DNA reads TGTGCCAGCAGTTCACAGGGTCTGGGTGATTCACCCCTCCACTTT. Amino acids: CASSSQGLGDSPLHF.

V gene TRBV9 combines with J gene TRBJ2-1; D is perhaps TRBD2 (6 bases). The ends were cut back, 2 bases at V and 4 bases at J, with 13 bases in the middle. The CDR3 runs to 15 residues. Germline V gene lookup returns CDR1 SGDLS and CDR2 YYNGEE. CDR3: CASSVIGGTYNEQFF. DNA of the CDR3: TGTGCCAGCAGCGTCATCGGGGGAACTTACAATGAGCAGTTCTTC.

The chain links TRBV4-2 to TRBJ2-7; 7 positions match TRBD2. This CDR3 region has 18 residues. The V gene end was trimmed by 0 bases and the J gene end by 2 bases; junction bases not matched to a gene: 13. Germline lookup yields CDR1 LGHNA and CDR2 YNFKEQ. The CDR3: CASSQDISSGWFTYEQYF. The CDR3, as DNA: TGTGCCAGCAGCCAAGATATCAGTAGCGGGTGGTTTACCTACGAGCAGTACTTC.

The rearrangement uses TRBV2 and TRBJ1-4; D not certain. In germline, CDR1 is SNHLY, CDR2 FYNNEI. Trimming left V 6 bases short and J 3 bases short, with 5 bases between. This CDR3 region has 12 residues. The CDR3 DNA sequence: TGTGCCAGCAGCTCTTCTAATGAAAAACTGTTTTTT. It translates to CASSSSNEKLFF.

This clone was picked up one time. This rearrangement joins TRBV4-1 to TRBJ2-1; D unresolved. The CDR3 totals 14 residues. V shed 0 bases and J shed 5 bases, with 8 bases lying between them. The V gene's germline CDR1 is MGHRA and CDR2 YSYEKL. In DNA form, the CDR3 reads TGCGCCAGCAGCCAAGAGCAGACAAACAATGAGCAGTTCTTC. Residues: CASSQEQTNNEQFF.

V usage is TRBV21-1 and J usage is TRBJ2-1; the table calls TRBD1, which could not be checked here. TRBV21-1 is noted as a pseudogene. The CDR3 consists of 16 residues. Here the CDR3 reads CASSKVDRGSYNEQFF. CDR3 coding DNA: TGTGCCAGCAGCAAAGTCGACAGGGGATCCTACAATGAGCAGTTCTTC.

The CDR3 bases are TGCGCCAGCAGCTTAGGTAGCGGGCGATCCTACGAGCAGTACTTC. Protein: CASSLGSGRSYEQYF. This sequence joins TRBV5-1 and TRBJ2-7; 7 bases match TRBD2. From germline, CDR1 is SGHRS and CDR2 YFSETQ. With V trimmed by 2 bases and J by 1 base, 6 bases remained unmatched. The CDR3 totals 15 residues. Based on the CDR3 plus reference TRBV5-1 and TRBJ2-7, the full variable domain is KAGVTQTPRYLIKTRGQQVTLSCSPISGHRSVSWYQQTPGQGLQFLFEYFSETQRNKGNFPGRFSGRQFSNSRSEMNVSTLELGDSALYLCASSLGSGRSYEQYFGPGTRLTVT.

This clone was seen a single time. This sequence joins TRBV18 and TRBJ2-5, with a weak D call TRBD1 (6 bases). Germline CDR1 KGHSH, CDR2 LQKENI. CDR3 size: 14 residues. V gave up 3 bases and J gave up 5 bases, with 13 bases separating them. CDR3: CASSPPTGFETQYF. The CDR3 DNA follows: TGTGCCAGCTCACCGCCTACAGGGTTCGAGACCCAGTACTTC. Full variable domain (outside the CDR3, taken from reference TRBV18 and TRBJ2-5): NAGVMQNPRHLVRRRGQEARLRCSPMKGHSHVYWYRQLPEEGLKFMVYLQKENIIDESGMPKERFSAEFPKEGPSILRIQQVVRGDSAAYFCASSPPTGFETQYFGPGTRLLVL.

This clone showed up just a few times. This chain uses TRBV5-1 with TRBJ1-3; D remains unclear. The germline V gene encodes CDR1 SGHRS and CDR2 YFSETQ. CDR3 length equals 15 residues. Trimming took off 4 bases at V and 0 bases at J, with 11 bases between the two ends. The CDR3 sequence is CASSSGPGSGNTIYF. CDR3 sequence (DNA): TGCGCCAGCAGCAGCGGGCCGGGCTCTGGAAACACCATATATTTT.

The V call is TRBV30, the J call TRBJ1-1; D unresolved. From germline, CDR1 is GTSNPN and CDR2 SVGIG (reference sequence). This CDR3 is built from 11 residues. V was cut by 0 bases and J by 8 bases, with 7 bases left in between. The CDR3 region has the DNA TGTGCCTGGAGTGTCCTCCGGGAAGCTTTCTTT. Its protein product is CAWSVLREAFF.